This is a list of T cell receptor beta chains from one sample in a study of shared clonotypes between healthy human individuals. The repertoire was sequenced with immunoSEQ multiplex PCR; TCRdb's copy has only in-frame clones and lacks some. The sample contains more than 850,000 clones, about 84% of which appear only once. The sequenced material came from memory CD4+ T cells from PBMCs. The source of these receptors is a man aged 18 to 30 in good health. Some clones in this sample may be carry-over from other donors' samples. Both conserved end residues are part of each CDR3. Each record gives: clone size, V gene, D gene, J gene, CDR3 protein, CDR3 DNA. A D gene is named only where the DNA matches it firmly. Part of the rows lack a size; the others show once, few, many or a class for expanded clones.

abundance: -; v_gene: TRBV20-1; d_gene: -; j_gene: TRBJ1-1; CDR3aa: CSALRNTEAFF; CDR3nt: TGCAGTGCTCTAAGGAACACTGAAGCTTTCTTT
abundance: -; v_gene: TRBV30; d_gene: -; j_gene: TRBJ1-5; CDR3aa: CAWRVGSGQPQHF; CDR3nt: TGTGCCTGGAGGGTGGGCTCGGGTCAGCCCCAGCATTTT
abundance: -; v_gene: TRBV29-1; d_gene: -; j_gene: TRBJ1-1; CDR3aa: CSAGLLNTEAFF; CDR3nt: TGCAGCGCCGGACTCTTGAACACTGAAGCTTTCTTT
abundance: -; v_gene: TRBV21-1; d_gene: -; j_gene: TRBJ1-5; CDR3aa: CASSKSGWDSKVGSNQPQHF; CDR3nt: TGTGCCAGCAGCAAAAGTGGATGGGACAGTAAAGTGGGGAGCAATCAGCCCCAGCATTTT
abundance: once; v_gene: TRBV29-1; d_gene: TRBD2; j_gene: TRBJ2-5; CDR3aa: CSATSGRYEGETQYF; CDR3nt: TGCAGCGCGACTAGCGGGAGGTATGAAGGAGAGACCCAGTACTTC
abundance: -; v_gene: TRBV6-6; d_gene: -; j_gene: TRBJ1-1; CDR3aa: CASRSSGERNTEAFF; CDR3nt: TGTGCCAGCAGATCCTCAGGGGAGCGGAACACTGAAGCTTTCTTT
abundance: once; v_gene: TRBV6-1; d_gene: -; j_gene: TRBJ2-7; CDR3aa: CASNTGGGGRYEQYF; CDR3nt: TGTGCCAGCAACACGGGCGGCGGTGGGAGATACGAGCAGTACTTC
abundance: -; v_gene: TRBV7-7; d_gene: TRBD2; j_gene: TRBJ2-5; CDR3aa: CASSFGLAGEGETQYF; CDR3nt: TGTGCCAGCAGCTTTGGACTAGCGGGAGAGGGTGAGACCCAGTACTTC
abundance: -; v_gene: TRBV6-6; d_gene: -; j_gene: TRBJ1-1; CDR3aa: CASSQREARNTEAFF; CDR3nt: TGTGCCAGCAGTCAAAGGGAGGCCCGGAACACTGAAGCTTTCTTT
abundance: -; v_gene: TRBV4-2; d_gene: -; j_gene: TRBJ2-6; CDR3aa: CASSQFPPPANVLTF; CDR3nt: TGTGCCAGCAGCCAATTTCCCCCCCCGGCCAACGTCCTGACTTTC
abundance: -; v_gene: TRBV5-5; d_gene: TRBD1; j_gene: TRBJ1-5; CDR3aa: CASSFSGTGSRSQHF; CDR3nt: TGTGCCAGCAGCTTCTCCGGGACAGGTTCACGGTCCCAGCATTTT
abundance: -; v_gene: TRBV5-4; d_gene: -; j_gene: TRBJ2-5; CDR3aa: CASSAVGEETQYF; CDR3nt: TGTGCCAGCAGCGCCGTGGGGGAAGAGACCCAGTACTTC
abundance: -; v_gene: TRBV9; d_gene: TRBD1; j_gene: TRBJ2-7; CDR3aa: CASSVGSGTGDGEQYF; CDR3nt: TGTGCCAGCAGCGTCGGGTCTGGGACAGGGGATGGCGAGCAGTACTTC
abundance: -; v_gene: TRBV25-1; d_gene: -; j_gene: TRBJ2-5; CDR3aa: CASSESLFTHIQETQYF; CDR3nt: TGTGCCAGCAGTGAATCCCTCTTTACCCACATTCAAGAGACCCAGTACTTC
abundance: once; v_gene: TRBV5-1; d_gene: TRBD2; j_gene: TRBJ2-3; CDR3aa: CASSVPRERELDTQYF; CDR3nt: TGCGCCAGCAGCGTCCCCCGGGAGCGGGAGTTAGATACGCAGTATTTT
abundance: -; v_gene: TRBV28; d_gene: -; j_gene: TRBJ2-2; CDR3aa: CASSLLRNTGELFF; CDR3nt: TGTGCCAGCAGTTTATTAAGGAACACCGGGGAGCTGTTTTTT
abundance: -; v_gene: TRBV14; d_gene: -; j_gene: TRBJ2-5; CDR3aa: CASSQPRTQYF; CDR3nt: TGTGCCAGCAGCCAGCCACGGACCCAGTACTTC
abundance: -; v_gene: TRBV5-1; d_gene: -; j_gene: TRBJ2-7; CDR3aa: CASSRYGAAYEQYF; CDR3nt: TGCGCCAGCAGCCGGTACGGGGCGGCCTACGAGCAGTACTTC
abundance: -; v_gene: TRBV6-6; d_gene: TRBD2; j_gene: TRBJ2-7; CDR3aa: CASSYPGEGEQYF; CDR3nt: TGTGCCAGCAGTTACCCGGGGGAGGGGGAGCAGTACTTC
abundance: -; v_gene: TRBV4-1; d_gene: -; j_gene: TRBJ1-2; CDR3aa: CASSQVPDNYGYTF; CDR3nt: TGCGCCAGCAGCCAAGTCCCTGACAACTATGGCTACACCTTC
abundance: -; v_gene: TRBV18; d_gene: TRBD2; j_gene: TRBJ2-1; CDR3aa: CASSPGREYNEQFF; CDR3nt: TGTGCCAGCTCACCAGGGCGGGAGTACAATGAGCAGTTCTTC
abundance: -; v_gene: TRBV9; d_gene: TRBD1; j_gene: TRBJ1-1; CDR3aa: CASSGEGAGDTEAFF; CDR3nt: TGTGCCAGCAGCGGAGAGGGGGCAGGGGACACTGAAGCTTTCTTT
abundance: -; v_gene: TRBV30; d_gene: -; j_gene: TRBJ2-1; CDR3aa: CAWSGSGFKEQFF; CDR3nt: TGTGCCTGGAGTGGATCGGGCTTTAAGGAGCAGTTCTTC
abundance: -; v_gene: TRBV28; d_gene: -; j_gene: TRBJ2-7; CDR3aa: CASSFGRHSYEQYF; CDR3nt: TGTGCCAGCAGTTTTGGGCGGCACTCCTACGAGCAGTACTTC
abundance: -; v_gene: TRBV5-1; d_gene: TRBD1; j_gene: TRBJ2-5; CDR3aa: CASSGQGADTQYF; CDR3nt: TGCGCCAGCAGCGGACAGGGGGCGGATACCCAGTACTTC
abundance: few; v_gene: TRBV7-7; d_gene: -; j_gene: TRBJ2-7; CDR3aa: CASSPQEASGEQYF; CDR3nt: TGTGCCAGCAGCCCCCAGGAAGCCTCGGGCGAGCAGTACTTC
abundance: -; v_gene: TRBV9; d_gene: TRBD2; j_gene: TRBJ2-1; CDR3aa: CASSVAGGPLEQFF; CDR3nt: TGTGCCAGCAGCGTAGCGGGAGGGCCGTTGGAGCAGTTCTTC
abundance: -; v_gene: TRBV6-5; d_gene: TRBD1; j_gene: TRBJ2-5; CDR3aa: CASSYGRGLLETQYF; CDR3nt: TGTGCCAGCAGTTACGGCAGGGGGCTTTTAGAGACCCAGTACTTC
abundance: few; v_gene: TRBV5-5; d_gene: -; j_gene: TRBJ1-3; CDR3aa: CASSLNFGNTIYF; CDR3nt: TGTGCCAGCAGCTTGAATTTTGGAAACACCATATATTTT
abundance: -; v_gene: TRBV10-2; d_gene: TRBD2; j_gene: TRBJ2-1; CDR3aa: CASSGLAGGNEQFF; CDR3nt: TGCGCCAGCAGTGGCCTAGCGGGGGGGAATGAGCAGTTCTTC
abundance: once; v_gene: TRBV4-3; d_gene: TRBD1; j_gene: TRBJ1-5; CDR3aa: CASSQETGGGNQPQHF; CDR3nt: TGCGCCAGCAGCCAAGAAACAGGGGGCGGGAATCAGCCCCAGCATTTT
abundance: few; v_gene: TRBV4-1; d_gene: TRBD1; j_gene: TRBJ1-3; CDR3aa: CASSQTGALGNTIYF; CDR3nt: TGCGCCAGCAGCCAGACAGGGGCGCTAGGAAACACCATATATTTT
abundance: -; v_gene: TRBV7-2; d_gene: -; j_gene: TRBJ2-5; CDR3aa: CASSLGVSGETQYF; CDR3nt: TGTGCCAGCAGCTTAGGGGTCTCAGGGGAGACCCAGTACTTC
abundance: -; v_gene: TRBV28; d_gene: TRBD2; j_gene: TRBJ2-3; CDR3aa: CASRSTSGTDTQYF; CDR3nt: TGTGCCAGCAGATCGACTAGCGGCACAGATACGCAGTATTTT